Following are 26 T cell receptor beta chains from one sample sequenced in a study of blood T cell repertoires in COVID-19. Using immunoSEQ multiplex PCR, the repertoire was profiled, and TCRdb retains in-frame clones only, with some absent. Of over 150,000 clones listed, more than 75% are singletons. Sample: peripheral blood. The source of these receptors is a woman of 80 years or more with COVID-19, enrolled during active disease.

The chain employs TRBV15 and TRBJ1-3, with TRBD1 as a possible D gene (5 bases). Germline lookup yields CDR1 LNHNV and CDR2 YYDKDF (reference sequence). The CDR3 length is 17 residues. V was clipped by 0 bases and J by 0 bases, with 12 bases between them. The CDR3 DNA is TGTGCCACCAGCAGAGAGAGGGGACTGAGCTCTGGAAACACCATATATTTT. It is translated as CATSRERGLSSGNTIYF.

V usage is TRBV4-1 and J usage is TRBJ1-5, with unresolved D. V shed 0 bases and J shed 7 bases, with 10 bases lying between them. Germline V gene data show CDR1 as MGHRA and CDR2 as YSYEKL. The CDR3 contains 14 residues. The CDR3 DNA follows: TGCGCCAGCAGCCAAGATAGTGCGAAACAGCCCCAGCATTTT. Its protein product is CASSQDSAKQPQHF.

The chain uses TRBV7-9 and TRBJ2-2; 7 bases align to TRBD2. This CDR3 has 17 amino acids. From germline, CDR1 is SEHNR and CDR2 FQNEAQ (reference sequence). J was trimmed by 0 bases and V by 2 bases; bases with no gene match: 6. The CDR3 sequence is CASSLSSGTTNTGELFF. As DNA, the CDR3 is TGTGCCAGCAGCTTATCCTCCGGGACTACGAACACCGGGGAGCTGTTTTTT.

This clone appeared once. The CDR3 DNA reads TGTGCCAGCAGCCTTAGCGGGAGGTTTGCCAATGAGCAGTTCTTC. Residues: CASSLSGRFANEQFF. The V gene is TRBV7-3, the J gene TRBJ2-1; 10 bases map to TRBD2. CDR1 and CDR2 (germline): SGHTA, FQGTGA. The length of the CDR3 is 15 residues. After removal of 5 bases from V and 6 bases from J, the junction contained 7 bases not matched to a gene.

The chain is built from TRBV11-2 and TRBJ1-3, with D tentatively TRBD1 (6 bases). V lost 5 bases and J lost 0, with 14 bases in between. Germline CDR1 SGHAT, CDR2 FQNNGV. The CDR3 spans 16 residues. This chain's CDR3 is CASSIRTENSGNTIYF. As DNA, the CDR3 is TGTGCCAGCAGCATAAGGACAGAGAACTCTGGAAACACCATATATTTT. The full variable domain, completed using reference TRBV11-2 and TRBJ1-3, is EAGVAQSPRYKIIEKRQSVAFWCNPISGHATLYWYQQILGQGPKLLIQFQNNGVVDDSQLPKDRFSAERLKGVDSTLKIQPAKLEDSAVYLCASSIRTENSGNTIYFGEGSWLTVV.

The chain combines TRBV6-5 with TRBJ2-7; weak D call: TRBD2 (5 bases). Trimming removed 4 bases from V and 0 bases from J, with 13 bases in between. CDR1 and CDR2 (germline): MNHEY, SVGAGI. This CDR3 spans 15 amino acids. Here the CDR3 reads CASSSTGIASYEQYF. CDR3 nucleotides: TGTGCCAGCAGTTCTACCGGGATCGCCTCCTACGAGCAGTACTTC.

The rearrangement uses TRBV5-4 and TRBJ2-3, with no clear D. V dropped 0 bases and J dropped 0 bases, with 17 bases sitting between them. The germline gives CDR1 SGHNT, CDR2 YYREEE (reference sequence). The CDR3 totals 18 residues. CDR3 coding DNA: TGTGCCAGCAGCTTGGATGGCTTGGCGGAGACTAGCACAGATACGCAGTATTTT. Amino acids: CASSLDGLAETSTDTQYF.

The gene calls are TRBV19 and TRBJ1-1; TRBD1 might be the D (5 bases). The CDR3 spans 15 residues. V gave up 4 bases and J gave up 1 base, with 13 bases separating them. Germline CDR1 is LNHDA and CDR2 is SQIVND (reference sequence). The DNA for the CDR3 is TGTGCCAGTAGTAACGGTCAGGGATGGAACACTGAAGCTTTCTTT. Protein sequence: CASSNGQGWNTEAFF.

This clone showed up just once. The DNA for the CDR3 is TGTGCCAGCAGCTTAGGGGACTTCGGGGCCGGGGAGCTGTTTTTT. This gives the protein CASSLGDFGAGELFF. The chain employs TRBV7-2 and TRBJ2-2, with D possibly matching TRBD2 (6 bases). There are 15 residues in the CDR3. Trimming removed 1 base at V and 6 bases at J, with 12 bases between. Germline lookup yields CDR1 SGHTA and CDR2 FQGNSA.

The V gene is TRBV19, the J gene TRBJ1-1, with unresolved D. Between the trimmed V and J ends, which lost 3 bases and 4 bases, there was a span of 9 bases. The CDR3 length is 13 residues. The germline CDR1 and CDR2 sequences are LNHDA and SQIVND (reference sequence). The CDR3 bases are TGTGCCAGTAGTATCCCCTCGGGCACTGAAGCTTTCTTT. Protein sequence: CASSIPSGTEAFF.

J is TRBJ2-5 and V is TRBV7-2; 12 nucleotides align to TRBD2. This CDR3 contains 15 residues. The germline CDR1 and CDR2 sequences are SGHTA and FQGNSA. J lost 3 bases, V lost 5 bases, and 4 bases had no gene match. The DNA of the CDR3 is TGTGCCAGCAGCCCGACTAGCGGGAGAGAAGAGACCCAGTACTTC. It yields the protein CASSPTSGREETQYF.

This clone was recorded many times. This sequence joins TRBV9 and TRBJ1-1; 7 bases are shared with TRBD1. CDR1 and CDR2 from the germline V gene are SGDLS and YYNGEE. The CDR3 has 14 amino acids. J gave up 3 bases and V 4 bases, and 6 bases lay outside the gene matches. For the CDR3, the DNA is TGTGCCAGCAGCTTTTATGACAGGGACACTGAAGCTTTCTTT. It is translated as CASSFYDRDTEAFF.

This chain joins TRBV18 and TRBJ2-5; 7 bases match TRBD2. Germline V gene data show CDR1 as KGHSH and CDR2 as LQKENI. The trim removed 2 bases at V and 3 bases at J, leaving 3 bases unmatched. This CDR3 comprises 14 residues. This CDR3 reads CASSPRSGKETQYF. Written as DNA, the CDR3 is TGTGCCAGCTCACCAAGAAGCGGGAAAGAGACCCAGTACTTC.

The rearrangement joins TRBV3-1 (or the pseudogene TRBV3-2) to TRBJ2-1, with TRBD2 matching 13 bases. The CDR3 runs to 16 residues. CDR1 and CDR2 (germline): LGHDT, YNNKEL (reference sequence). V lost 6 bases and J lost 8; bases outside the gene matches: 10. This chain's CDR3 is CASSPRLAGGRDEQFF. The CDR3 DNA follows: TGTGCCAGCAGTCCCCGACTAGCGGGAGGCAGGGATGAGCAGTTCTTC.

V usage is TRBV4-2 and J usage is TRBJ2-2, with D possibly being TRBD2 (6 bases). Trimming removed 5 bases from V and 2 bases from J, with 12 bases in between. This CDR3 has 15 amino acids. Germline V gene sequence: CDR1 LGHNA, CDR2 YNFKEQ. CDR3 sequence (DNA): TGTGCCAGCAGCGCCCGGGAGAGTAACACCGGGGAGCTGTTTTTT. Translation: CASSARESNTGELFF.

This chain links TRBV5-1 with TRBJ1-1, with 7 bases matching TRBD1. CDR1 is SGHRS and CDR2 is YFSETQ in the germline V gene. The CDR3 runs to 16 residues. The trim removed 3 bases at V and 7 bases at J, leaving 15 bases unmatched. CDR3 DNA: TGCGCCAGCAGCTGGAATCCCCGACAGGGCCTTTTTGAAGCTTTCTTT. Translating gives CASSWNPRQGLFEAFF.

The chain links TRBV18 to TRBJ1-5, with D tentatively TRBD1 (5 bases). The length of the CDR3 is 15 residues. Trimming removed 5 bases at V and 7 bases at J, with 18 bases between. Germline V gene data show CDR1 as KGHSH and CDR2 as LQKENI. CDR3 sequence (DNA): TGTGCCAGCTCAGAGCAGGTGGCAGGGCGGCAGCCCCAGCATTTT. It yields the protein CASSEQVAGRQPQHF.

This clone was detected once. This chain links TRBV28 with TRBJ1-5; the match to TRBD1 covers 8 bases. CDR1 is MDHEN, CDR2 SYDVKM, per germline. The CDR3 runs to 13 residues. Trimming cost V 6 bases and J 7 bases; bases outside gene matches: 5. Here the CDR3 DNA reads TGTGCCAGCAGCAGGGGGCTAGGGCAGCCCCAGCATTTT. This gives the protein CASSRGLGQPQHF.

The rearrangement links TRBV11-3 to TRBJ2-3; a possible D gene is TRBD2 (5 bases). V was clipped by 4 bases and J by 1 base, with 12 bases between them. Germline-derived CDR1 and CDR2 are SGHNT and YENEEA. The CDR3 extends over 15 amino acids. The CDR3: CASSSREAGTDTQYF. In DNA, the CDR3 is TGTGCCAGCAGCTCTCGGGAAGCTGGCACAGATACGCAGTATTTT. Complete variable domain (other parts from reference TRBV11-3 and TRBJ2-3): EAGVVQSPRYKIIEKKQPVAFWCNPISGHNTLYWYLQNLGQGPELLIRYENEEAVDDSQLPKDRFSAERLKGVDSTLKIQPAELGDSAVYLCASSSREAGTDTQYFGPGTRLTVL.

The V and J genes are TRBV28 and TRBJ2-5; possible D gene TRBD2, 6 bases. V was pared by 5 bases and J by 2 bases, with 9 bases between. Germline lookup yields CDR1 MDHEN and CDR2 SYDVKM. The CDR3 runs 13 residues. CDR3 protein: CASSTGTQETQYF. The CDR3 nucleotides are TGTGCCAGCAGTACCGGGACTCAAGAGACCCAGTACTTC.

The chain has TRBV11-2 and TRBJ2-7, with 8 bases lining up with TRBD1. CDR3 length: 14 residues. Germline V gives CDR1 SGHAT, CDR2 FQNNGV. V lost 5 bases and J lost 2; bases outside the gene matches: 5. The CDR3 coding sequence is TGTGCCAGCAGCCAGGACAGGGTCGCCTACGAGCAGTACTTC. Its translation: CASSQDRVAYEQYF.

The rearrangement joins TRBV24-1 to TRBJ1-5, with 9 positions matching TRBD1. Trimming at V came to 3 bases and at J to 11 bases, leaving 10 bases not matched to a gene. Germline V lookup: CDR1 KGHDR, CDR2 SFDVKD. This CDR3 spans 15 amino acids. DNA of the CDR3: TGTGCCACCAGTGATCCGGACAGGGGAGGAGGAACCCAGCATTTT. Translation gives CATSDPDRGGGTQHF.

The CDR3, as DNA: TGTGCCAGCAGTGAAGTGTCGGGCTCCTACGAGCAGTACTTC. Its translation: CASSEVSGSYEQYF. The gene calls are TRBV6-1 and TRBJ2-7; D gene uncertain. The germline V and J ends were trimmed by 1 base and 0 bases, with 7 bases remaining between them. The CDR3 extends over 14 amino acids. Germline V lookup: CDR1 MNHNS, CDR2 SASEGT.

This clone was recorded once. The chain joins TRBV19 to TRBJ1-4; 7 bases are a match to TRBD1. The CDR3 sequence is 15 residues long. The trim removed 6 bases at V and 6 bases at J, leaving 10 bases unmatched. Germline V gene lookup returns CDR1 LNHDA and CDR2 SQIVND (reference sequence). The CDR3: CASSPPDREHEKLFF. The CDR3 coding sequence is TGTGCCAGTAGCCCCCCCGACAGGGAGCATGAAAAACTGTTTTTT.

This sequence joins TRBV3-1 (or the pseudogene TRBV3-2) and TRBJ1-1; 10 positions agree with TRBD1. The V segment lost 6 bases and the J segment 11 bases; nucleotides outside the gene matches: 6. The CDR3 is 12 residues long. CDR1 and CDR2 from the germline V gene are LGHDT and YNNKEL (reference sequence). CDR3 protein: CASSEGQGRAFF. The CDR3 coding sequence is TGTGCCAGCAGTGAGGGACAGGGGAGGGCTTTCTTT.

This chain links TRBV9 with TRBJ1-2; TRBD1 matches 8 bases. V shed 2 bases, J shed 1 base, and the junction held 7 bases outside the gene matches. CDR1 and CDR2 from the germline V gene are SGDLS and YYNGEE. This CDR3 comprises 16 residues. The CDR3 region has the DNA TGTGCCAGCAGCGTCTTCGACAGGGGCGGTAACTATGGCTACACCTTC. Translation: CASSVFDRGGNYGYTF.